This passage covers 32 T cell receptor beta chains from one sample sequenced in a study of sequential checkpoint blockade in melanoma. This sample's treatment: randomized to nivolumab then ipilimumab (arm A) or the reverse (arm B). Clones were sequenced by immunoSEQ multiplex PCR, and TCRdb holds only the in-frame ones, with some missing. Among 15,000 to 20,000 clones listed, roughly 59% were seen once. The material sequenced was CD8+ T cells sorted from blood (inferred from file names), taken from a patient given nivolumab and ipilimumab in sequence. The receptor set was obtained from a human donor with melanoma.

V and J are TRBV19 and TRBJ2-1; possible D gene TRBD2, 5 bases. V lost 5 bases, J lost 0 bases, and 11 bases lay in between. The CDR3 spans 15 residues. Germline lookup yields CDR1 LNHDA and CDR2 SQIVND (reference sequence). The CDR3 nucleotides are TGTGCCAGTAGTTTGGATGGGAGCTCCTACAATGAGCAGTTCTTC. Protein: CASSLDGSSYNEQFF.

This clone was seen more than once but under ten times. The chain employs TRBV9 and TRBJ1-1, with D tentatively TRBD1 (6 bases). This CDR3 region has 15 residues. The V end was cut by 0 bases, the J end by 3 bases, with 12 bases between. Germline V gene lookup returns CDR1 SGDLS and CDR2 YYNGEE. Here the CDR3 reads CASSVEGGWDTEAFF. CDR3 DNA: TGTGCCAGCAGCGTAGAGGGGGGGTGGGACACTGAAGCTTTCTTT.

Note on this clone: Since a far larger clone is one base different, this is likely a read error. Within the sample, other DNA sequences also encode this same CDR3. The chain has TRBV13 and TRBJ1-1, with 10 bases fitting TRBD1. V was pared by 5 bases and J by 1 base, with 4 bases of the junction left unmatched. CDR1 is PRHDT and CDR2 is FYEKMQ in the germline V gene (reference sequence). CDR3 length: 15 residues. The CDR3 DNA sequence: TGTGCCAGCAGCCTGAGGACAGGGGGGAACACTGAAGCTTTCTTT. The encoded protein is CASSLRTGGNTEAFF.

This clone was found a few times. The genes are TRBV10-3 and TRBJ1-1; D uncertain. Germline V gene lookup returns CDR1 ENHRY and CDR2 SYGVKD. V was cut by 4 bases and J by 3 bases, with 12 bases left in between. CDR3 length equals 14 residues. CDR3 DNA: TGTGCCATCAGTGCGCCAGGTTGGGACACTGAAGCTTTCTTT. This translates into CAISAPGWDTEAFF.

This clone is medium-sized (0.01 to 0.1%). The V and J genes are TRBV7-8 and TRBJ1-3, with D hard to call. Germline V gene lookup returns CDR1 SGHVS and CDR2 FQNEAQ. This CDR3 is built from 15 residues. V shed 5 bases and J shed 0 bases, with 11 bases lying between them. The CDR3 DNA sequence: TGTGCCAGCAGCCCCACCCTCAGCTCTGGAAACACCATATATTTT. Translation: CASSPTLSSGNTIYF.

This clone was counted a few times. The DNA of the CDR3 is TGTGCCAGCAGCTCCGGGACAGGGACATCCTACGAGCAGTACTTC. It yields the protein CASSSGTGTSYEQYF. The V and J genes are TRBV11-2 and TRBJ2-7; 9 bases agree with TRBD1. CDR3 length: 15 amino acids. Germline V gene sequence: CDR1 SGHAT, CDR2 FQNNGV. The junction had 5 bases not matched to a gene; V was cut back by 4 bases and J by 1 base.

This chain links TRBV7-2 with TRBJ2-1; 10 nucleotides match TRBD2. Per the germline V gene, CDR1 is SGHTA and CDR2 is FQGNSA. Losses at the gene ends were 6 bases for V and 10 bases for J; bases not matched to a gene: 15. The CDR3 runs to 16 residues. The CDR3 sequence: CASRLSGGPLMGEQFF. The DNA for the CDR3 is TGTGCCAGCAGGCTTAGCGGGGGGCCCCTAATGGGCGAGCAGTTCTTC.

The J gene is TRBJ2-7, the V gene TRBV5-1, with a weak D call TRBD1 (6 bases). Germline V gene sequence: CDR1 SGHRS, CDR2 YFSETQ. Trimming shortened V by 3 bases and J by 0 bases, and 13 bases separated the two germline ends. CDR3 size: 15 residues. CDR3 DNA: TGCGCCAGCAGCTCGGAGACAGGCCTCTCCTACGAGCAGTACTTC. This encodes CASSSETGLSYEQYF.

The CDR3 bases are TGTGCCAGCAGTGAAGGACAGTCAGATACGCAGTATTTT. Translation gives CASSEGQSDTQYF. J is TRBJ2-3 and V is TRBV2, with D perhaps matching TRBD1 (5 bases). CDR1 and CDR2 from the germline V gene are SNHLY and FYNNEI. The V end lost 1 base, the J end lost 4 bases, and 6 bases lay between the germline ends. This CDR3 has 13 residues. Full variable domain (missing parts from reference TRBV2 and TRBJ2-3): EPEVTQTPSHQVTQMGQEVILRCVPISNHLYFYWYRQILGQKVEFLVSFYNNEISEKSEIFDDQFSVERPDGSNFTLKIRSTKLEDSAMYFCASSEGQSDTQYFGPGTRLTVL.

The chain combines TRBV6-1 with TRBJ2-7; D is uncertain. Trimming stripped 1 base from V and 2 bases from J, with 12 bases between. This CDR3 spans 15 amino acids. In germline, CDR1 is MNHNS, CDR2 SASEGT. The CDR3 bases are TGTGCCAGCAGTGAAGAAGTGAGGCAGACCTACGAGCAGTACTTC. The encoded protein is CASSEEVRQTYEQYF.

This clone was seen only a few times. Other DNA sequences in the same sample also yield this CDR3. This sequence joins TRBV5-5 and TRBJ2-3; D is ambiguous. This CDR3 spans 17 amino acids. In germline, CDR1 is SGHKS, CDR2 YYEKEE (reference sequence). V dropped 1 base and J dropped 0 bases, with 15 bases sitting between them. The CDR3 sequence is CASSLSAYITSTDTQYF. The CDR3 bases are TGTGCCAGCAGCTTGTCTGCCTATATTACTAGCACAGATACGCAGTATTTT.

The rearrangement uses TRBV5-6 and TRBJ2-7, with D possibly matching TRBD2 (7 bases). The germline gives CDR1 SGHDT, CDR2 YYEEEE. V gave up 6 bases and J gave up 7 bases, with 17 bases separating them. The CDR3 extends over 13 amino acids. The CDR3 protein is CASNFGGAGEQYF. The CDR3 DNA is TGTGCCAGCAATTTTGGGGGGGCGGGGGAGCAGTACTTC.

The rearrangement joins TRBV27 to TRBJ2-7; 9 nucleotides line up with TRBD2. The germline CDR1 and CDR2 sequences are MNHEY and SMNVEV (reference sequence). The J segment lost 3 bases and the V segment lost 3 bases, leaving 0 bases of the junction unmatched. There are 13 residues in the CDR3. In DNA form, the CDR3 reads TGTGCCAGCAGTTTTAGCGGGGGCTACGAGCAGTACTTC. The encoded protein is CASSFSGGYEQYF.

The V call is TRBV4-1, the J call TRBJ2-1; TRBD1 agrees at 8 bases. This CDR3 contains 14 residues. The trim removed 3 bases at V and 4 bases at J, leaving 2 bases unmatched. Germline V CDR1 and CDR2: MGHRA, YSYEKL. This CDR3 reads CASSHGTGYNEQFF. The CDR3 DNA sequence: TGCGCCAGCAGCCACGGGACAGGTTACAATGAGCAGTTCTTC.

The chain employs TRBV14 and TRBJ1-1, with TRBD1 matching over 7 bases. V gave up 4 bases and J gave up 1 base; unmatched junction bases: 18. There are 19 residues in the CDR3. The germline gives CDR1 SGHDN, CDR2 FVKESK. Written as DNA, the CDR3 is TGTGCCAGCAGCCCCACAGGGGCGCATCTCGGTTGGGGGAACACTGAAGCTTTCTTT. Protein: CASSPTGAHLGWGNTEAFF.

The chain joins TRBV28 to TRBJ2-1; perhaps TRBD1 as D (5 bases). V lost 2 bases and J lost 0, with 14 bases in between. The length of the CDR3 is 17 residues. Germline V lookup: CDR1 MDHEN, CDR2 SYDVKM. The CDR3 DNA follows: TGTGCCAGCAGTTTAGAAATAGGGGCCCTCTCCTACAATGAGCAGTTCTTC. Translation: CASSLEIGALSYNEQFF. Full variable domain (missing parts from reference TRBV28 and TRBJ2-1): DVKVTQSSRYLVKRTGEKVFLECVQDMDHENMFWYRQDPGLGLRLIYFSYDVKMKEKGDIPEGYSVSREKKERFSLILESASTNQTSMYLCASSLEIGALSYNEQFFGPGTRLTVL.

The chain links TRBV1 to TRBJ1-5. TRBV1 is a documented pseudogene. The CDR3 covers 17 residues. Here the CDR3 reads CTSSQVIGGNSNQPQHF. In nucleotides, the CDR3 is TGCACCAGCAGCCAAGTAATCGGGGGTAATAGCAATCAGCCCCAGCATTTT.

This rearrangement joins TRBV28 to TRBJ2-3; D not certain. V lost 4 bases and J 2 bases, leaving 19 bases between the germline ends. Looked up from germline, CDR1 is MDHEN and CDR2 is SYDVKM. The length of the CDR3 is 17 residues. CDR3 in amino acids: CASSSGSRWVFTDTQYF. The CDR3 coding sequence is TGTGCCAGCAGTTCAGGAAGCCGTTGGGTTTTCACAGATACGCAGTATTTT.

The CDR3 DNA reads TGTGCCAGCACCCCCATCGGACAGGGGGATGAGGAGCAGTACTTC. Translated, it gives CASTPIGQGDEEQYF. The chain links TRBV27 to TRBJ2-7; TRBD1 matches 10 bases. V was clipped by 7 bases and J by 7 bases; unmatched bases: 13. Looked up from germline, CDR1 is MNHEY and CDR2 is SMNVEV (reference sequence). The CDR3 is made up of 15 amino acids.

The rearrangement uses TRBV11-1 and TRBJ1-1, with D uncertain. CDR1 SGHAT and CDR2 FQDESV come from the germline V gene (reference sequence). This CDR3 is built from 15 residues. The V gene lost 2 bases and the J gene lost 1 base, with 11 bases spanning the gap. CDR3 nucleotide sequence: TGTGCCAGCAGCTTATATCAGGCCGCGAACACTGAAGCTTTCTTT. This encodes CASSLYQAANTEAFF.

The CDR3 reads CASSRQGNTEAFF. Here the CDR3 DNA reads TGCGCCAGCAGCCGACAGGGGAACACTGAAGCTTTCTTT. The V and J genes are TRBV4-1 and TRBJ1-1, with 7 positions matching TRBD1. The junction had 0 bases not matched to a gene; V was cut back by 4 bases and J by 1 base. The CDR3 loop spans 13 amino acids. Germline V CDR1 and CDR2: MGHRA, YSYEKL.

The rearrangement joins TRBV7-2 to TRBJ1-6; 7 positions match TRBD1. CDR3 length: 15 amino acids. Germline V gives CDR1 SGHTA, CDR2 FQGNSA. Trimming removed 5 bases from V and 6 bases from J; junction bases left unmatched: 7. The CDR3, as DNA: TGTGCCAGCAGCATCGGTGGACAGGTTAATTCACCCCTCCACTTT. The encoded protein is CASSIGGQVNSPLHF.

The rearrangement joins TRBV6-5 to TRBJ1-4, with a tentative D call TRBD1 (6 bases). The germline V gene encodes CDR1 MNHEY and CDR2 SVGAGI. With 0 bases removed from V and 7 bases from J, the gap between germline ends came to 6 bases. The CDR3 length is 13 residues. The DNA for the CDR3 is TGTGCCAGCAGTTACTCGACAGGTGAAAAACTGTTTTTT. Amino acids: CASSYSTGEKLFF.

The DNA of the CDR3 is TGCGCCAGCAGCTTGGAGGGTAGCGGCTACTACGAGCAGTACTTC. It specifies CASSLEGSGYYEQYF. The J gene is TRBJ2-5, the V gene TRBV5-1; possible D gene TRBD2, 6 bases. The DNA end is a closer match to TRBJ2-7, so the J assignment may be wrong. CDR3 length equals 15 residues. The germline V gene encodes CDR1 SGHRS and CDR2 YFSETQ.

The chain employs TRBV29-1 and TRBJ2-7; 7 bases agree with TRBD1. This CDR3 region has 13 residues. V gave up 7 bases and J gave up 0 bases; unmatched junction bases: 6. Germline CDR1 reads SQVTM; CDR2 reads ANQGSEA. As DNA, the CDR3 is TGCAGCGCCGTGACAGGGAGCTCCTACGAGCAGTACTTC. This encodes CSAVTGSSYEQYF.

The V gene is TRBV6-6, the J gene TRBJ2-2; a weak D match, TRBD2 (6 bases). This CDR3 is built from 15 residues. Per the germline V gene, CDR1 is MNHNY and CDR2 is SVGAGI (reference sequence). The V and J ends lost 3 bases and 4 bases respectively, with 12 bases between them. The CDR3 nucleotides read TGTGCCAGCAGTTATGGATCGGGAGCCACCGGGGAGCTGTTTTTT. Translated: CASSYGSGATGELFF.

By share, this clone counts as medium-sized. The CDR3 DNA sequence: TGTGCCAGCAGCGTGGACAGTTCACCCCTCCACTTT. Residues: CASSVDSSPLHF. The chain has TRBV9 and TRBJ1-6; perhaps TRBD1 as D (6 bases). Germline V CDR1 and CDR2: SGDLS, YYNGEE. Trimming took 2 bases from V and 9 from J, leaving 6 bases between them. The length of the CDR3 is 12 residues.

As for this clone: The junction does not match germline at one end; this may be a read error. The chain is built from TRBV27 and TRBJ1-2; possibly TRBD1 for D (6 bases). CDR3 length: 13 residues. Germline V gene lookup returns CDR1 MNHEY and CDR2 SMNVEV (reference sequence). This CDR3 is CAGSAQGSNGYTF. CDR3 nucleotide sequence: TGTGCCGGCAGTGCACAGGGAAGTAATGGCTACACCTTC.

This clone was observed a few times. The CDR3 DNA reads TGTGCCAGCAGAAAAGACAGTTACAATCAGCCCCAGCATTTT. Translation: CASRKDSYNQPQHF. J is TRBJ1-5 and V is TRBV6-5, with D perhaps matching TRBD1 (5 bases). V lost 6 bases to trimming and J lost 3 bases, with 12 bases between them. CDR1 is MNHEY, CDR2 SVGAGI, per germline. The CDR3 has 14 amino acids.

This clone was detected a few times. CDR3 nucleotides: TGTGCCAGCAGCTTAGGTATGGGACTAGCGGGAGACGAGCAGTTCTTC. Amino acids: CASSLGMGLAGDEQFF. The V gene is TRBV7-6, the J gene TRBJ2-1; 14 nucleotides agree with TRBD2. CDR1 is SGHVS and CDR2 is FNYEAQ in the germline V gene. The J segment lost 10 bases and the V segment lost 1 base, leaving 6 bases of the junction unmatched. This CDR3 spans 16 amino acids.

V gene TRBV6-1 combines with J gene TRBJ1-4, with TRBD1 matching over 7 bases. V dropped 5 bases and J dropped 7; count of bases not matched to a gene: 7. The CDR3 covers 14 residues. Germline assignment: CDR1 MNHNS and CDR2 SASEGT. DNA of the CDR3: TGTGCCAGCAGTTTAGGGGGCGCGATTGAAAAACTGTTTTTT. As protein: CASSLGGAIEKLFF.

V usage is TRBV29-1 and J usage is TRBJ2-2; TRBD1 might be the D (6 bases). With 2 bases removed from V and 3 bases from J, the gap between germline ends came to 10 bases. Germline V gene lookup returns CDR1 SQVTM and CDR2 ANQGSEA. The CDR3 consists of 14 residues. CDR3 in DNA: TGCAGCGTTGAACTGGGGGCAGACACCGGGGAGCTGTTTTTT. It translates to CSVELGADTGELFF.